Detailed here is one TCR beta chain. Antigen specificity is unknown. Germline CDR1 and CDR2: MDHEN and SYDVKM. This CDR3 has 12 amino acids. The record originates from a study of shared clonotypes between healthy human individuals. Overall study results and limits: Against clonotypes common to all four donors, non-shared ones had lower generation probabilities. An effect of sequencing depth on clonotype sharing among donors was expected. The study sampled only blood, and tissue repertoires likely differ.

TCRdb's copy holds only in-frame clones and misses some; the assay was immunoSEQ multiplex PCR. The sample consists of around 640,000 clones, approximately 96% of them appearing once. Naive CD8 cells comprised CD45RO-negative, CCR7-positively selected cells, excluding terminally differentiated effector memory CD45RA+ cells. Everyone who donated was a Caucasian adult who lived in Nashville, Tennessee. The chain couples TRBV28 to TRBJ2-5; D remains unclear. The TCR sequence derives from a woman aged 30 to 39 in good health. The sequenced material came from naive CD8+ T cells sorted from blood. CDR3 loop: CATIVESGTQYF. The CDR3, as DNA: TGTGCAACAATTGTGGAGTCGGGGACCCAGTACTTC.